This T cell receptor beta chain was recorded in a study of T-cell memory formation after mild COVID-19. TCRdb independently ran MiXCR on the 5' RACE reads; one entry per CDR3 protein. In the table there are 300,000 or so distinct CDR3 sequences, roughly 15% of which are singletons. This clonotype has more than one count but fewer than ten. This CDR3 spans 14 amino acids. CDR1 is ENHRY and CDR2 is SYGVKD in the germline V gene. J was trimmed by 2 bases and V by 5 bases; bases with no gene match: 5. Sample: PBMCs or a T cell subset sorted from them (not recorded which). The chain has TRBV10-3 and TRBJ1-2; TRBD1 agrees at 7 bases. The clonotype originates from a man between 18 and 35 years old who had mild COVID-19 (a few samples of this study predate the infection). Cell type and time point are not known. The DNA of the CDR3 is TGTGCCATCAGTCAAACACAGGGGAACTATGGCTACACCTTC. It encodes CAISQTQGNYGYTF.